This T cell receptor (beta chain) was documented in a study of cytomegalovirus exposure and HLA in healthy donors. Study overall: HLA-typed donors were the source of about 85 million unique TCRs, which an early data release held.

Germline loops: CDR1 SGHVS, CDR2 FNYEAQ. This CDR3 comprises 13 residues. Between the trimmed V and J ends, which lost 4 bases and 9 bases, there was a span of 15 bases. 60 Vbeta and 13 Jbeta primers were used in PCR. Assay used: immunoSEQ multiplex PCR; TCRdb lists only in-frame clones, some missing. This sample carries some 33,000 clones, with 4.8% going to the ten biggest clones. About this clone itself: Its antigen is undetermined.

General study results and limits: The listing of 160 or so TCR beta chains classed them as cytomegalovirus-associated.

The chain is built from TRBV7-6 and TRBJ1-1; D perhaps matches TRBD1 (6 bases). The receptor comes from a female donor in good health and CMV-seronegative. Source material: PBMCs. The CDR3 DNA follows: TGTGCCAGCAGCTCCCCGGGACAACCAAAAGCTTTCTTT. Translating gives CASSSPGQPKAFF.